A selection of T cell receptor beta chains follows, all from one sample in a study of T cells in Graves' hyperthyroidism and ophthalmopathy. TCRdb redid the calling of the multiplex PCR reads with MiXCR, one entry per CDR3 protein. Of 700,000 or so distinct CDR3 sequences listed, 15% to 20% are singletons. Sequencing input: blood. These receptors originate from a man aged 18 to 29 with Graves' hyperthyroidism. Each CDR3 is given with its conserved first and last residue. A D gene is named only where the DNA matches it firmly. Clone sizes are given selectively: once, few, many, or a class where the clone is expanded.

d_gene,j_gene,v_gene,len,abundance,CDR3nt,CDR3aa
NA,TRBJ1-2,TRBV20-1,13,many,TGCAGTGCTAGAGATGGGGTTAGCTATGGCTACACCTTC,CSARDGVSYGYTF
NA,TRBJ2-7,TRBV28,14,many,TGTGCCAGCAGTTTCGGTGGGGACACCTACGAGCAGTACTTC,CASSFGGDTYEQYF
NA,TRBJ1-4,TRBV6-1,14,NA,TGTGCCAGCGGATTGTCGGGGCGAAATGAAAAACTGTTTTTT,CASGLSGRNEKLFF
NA,TRBJ1-3,TRBV12-3/TRBV12-4,14,many,TGTGCCAGCAGTCCCCCCAGCTCTGGAAACACCATATATTTT,CASSPPSSGNTIYF
NA,TRBJ1-5,TRBV20-1,13,few,TGCAGTGCCCCCACGGGGGCTGGTCAGCCCCAGCATTTT,CSAPTGAGQPQHF
TRBD2,TRBJ2-7,TRBV7-9,15,many,TGTGCCAGCAGCTTAGCGGCGGGAGTCTCCAACGAGCAGTACTTC,CASSLAAGVSNEQYF
NA,TRBJ2-1,TRBV29-1,14,NA,TGCAGCGTCGAGGGACCGAACTCCTACAATGAGCAGTTCTTC,CSVEGPNSYNEQFF
TRBD2,TRBJ2-3,TRBV28,16,many,TGTGCCAGCAGTTCCATTAGCGGGATCGAGGCAGATACGCAGTATTTT,CASSSISGIEADTQYF
NA,TRBJ2-7,TRBV9,15,NA,TGTGCCAGCAGCGTAGGCAGTACCGGCCCCTACGAGCAGTACTTC,CASSVGSTGPYEQYF
TRBD1,TRBJ2-1,TRBV7-3,14,few,TGTGCCAGCAGCTCCTCACAGGGGGGAAATGAGCAGTTCTTC,CASSSSQGGNEQFF
TRBD1,TRBJ1-2,TRBV19,15,NA,TGTGCCAGTAGTATAGGCGACAGGGCAGGCTATGGCTACACCTTC,CASSIGDRAGYGYTF
TRBD2,TRBJ2-2,TRBV24-1,14,NA,TGTGCCACCAGTTCGGGAGGGAACACCGGGGAGCTGTTTTTT,CATSSGGNTGELFF
NA,TRBJ2-3,TRBV20-1,16,few,TGCAGTGCTAGAATTCGCCACGCGGCCAGTCCAGATACGCAGTATTTT,CSARIRHAASPDTQYF
TRBD1,TRBJ2-7,TRBV20-1,15,few,TGCAGTGCTAGAGATCCTGGGACAGGAGCCTACGAGCAGTACTTC,CSARDPGTGAYEQYF
TRBD2,TRBJ2-7,TRBV27,19,NA,TGTGCCAGCAGTTTATCCTCCGGCAGGGGACTAGCGGTAGCCTACGAGCAGTACTTC,CASSLSSGRGLAVAYEQYF
TRBD1,TRBJ1-4,TRBV6-9,21,few,TGTGCCAGACCTGTCCTTCGGGACAGGGGTGGTCATTGTACAACTAATGAAAAACTGTTTTTT,CARPVLRDRGGHCTTNEKLFF
TRBD1,TRBJ2-2,TRBV7-2,15,NA,TGTGCCAGCAGCTACGGGACAGCGAACACCGGGGAGCTGTTTTTT,CASSYGTANTGELFF
NA,TRBJ1-2,TRBV2,11,many,TGTGCCAGCAGGGTGGGGGTCGGCTACACCTTC,CASRVGVGYTF
NA,TRBJ1-2,TRBV30,14,NA,TGTGCCTGGAGTGTACAGGGCTGGGACTATGGCTACACCTTC,CAWSVQGWDYGYTF
NA,TRBJ2-4,TRBV28,15,many,TGTGCCAGCAGTTTCCAGGGGGGGGGGAAAAACATTCAGTACTTC,CASSFQGGGKNIQYF
NA,TRBJ2-2,TRBV28,15,NA,TGTGCCAGCAGTTCGGACACCTGGAGCACCGGGGAGCTGTTTTTT,CASSSDTWSTGELFF
TRBD1,TRBJ2-7,TRBV12-3/TRBV12-4,14,many,TGTGCCAGCACTTTCGGGACAGGAGACTACGAGCAGTACTTC,CASTFGTGDYEQYF